This T cell receptor beta chain was recorded in a study of blood T cell repertoires in COVID-19. CDR1 and CDR2 (germline): MGHRA, YSYEKL. The CDR3 runs 15 residues. The V end was cut by 0 bases, the J end by 2 bases, with 10 bases between. Authors' methods: Reference gene primer amplification gave nucleated cell count estimates. Sequenced by immunoSEQ multiplex PCR; TCRdb stores in-frame clones only, minus some. The V and J calls and clone size come from that table; D and trimming were worked out from the DNA. The table shows around 250,000 clones, with around 83% occurring only once. The chain couples TRBV4-1 to TRBJ1-1; D is unclear. Specimen: peripheral blood. The TCR sequence derives from a man younger than 35 with active or convalescent COVID-19. CDR3 nucleotides: TGCGCCAGCAGCCAAGAAGAGGTTATAAACACTGAAGCTTTCTTT. Translated, it gives CASSQEEVINTEAFF.